The 29 T cell receptor beta chains below all came from one sample that was sequenced in a study of a mutant IDH1 vaccine in newly diagnosed glioma (dated by TCRdb to the early 2020s). The time point label corresponds to: baseline, week 1 (first vaccination visit). The treatment or condition label on this specimen signifies: pre-vaccination baseline after standard-of-care therapy. To prepare the library, the immunoSEQ multiplex PCR assay was applied. The table comes from immuneACCESS by way of TCRdb, which keeps in-frame sequences with V and J called. Part of the clones is missing from these tables; in studies checked, under half for an unresolved V gene and the rest for unknown reasons. A total of approximately 20,000 clones appear in this sample, around 82% of them only once. Around 5.8% of the sample is in the top ten clones. The specimen comprised PBMCs, sampled from a glioma patient treated with radiotherapy, temozolomide or both. All receptors derive from a man in his forties with glioma.

This rearrangement joins TRBV10-1 to TRBJ1-1, with D possibly TRBD1 on 5 matching bases. Germline values: CDR1 WNHNN, CDR2 SYGVQD (reference sequence). The CDR3 contains 16 residues. The V gene lost 4 bases and the J gene lost 8 bases, with 23 bases spanning the gap. The CDR3 coding sequence is TGCGCCAGCAGTGCCTCTATCGGGGGGGGAGAGGAGGAAGCTTTCTTT. Its translation: CASSASIGGGEEEAFF.

In its sample, this clone was seen a few times. V gene TRBV5-5 combines with J gene TRBJ1-1; TRBD1 might be the D (5 bases). The germline CDR1 and CDR2 sequences are SGHKS and YYEKEE (reference sequence). The CDR3 totals 12 residues. Trimming removed 2 bases from V and 11 bases from J, with 13 bases in between. CDR3 bases: TGTGCCAGCAGCTTAGAAGGGGTGTTCGCTTTCTTT. Amino acid sequence: CASSLEGVFAFF.

V is TRBV5-1 and J is TRBJ2-3; TRBD1 is a possible D gene (5 bases). The CDR3 length is 13 residues. V lost 0 bases, J lost 6 bases, and 8 bases lay in between. Germline-derived CDR1 and CDR2 are SGHRS and YFSETQ. The CDR3 nucleotides are TGCGCCAGCAGCTTGGAAGGGGCGGATACGCAGTATTTT. This gives the protein CASSLEGADTQYF.

V is TRBV4-1 and J is TRBJ1-5; D is ambiguous. CDR3 length: 13 residues. Germline-derived CDR1 and CDR2 are MGHRA and YSYEKL. The V and J ends lost 0 bases and 4 bases respectively, with 4 bases between them. The CDR3 protein is CASSQERNQPQHF. CDR3 bases: TGCGCCAGCAGCCAAGAGCGTAATCAGCCCCAGCATTTT.

The chain recombines TRBV5-8 with TRBJ1-1; 8 bases map to TRBD1. Germline-derived CDR1 and CDR2 are SGHTS and YDEGEE. The CDR3 sequence is 17 residues long. V was pared by 3 bases and J by 2 bases, with 12 bases of the junction left unmatched. The CDR3: CASSSSWFGQGNTEAFF. In DNA, the CDR3 is TGTGCCAGCAGCTCGAGTTGGTTTGGACAGGGAAACACTGAAGCTTTCTTT.

CDR3 loop: CAISDSNNGYGYTF. For the CDR3, the DNA is TGTGCCATCAGTGATAGCAATAATGGCTATGGCTACACCTTC. V and J are TRBV10-3 and TRBJ1-2; D is uncertain. The ends were cut back, 3 bases at V and 4 bases at J, with 12 bases in the middle. The CDR3 runs 14 residues. CDR1 is ENHRY, CDR2 SYGVKD, per germline.

This chain joins TRBV10-2 and TRBJ1-6; D unclear. Per germline, CDR1 WSHSY and CDR2 SAAADI. V shed 4 bases and J shed 5 bases, with 12 bases lying between them. This CDR3 has 15 amino acids. The CDR3 sequence is CASSVAGRDNSPLHF. CDR3 in DNA: TGCGCCAGCAGTGTGGCAGGCCGCGATAATTCACCCCTCCACTTT.

V usage is TRBV29-1 and J usage is TRBJ1-2; TRBD1 agrees at 8 bases. Germline trimming cut 7 bases from V and 1 base from J; bases unmatched to any gene: 8. Germline V gene data show CDR1 as SQVTM and CDR2 as ANQGSEA. CDR3 length: 14 residues. The CDR3 region is CSAWVQGGNYGYTF. In nucleotides, the CDR3 is TGCAGCGCATGGGTACAGGGGGGTAACTATGGCTACACCTTC. Looking up the rest from reference TRBV29-1 and TRBJ1-2 gives the full variable domain: SAVISQKPSRDICQRGTSLTIQCQVDSQVTMMFWYRQQPGQSLTLIATANQGSEATYESGFVIDKFPISRPNLTFSTLTVSNMSPEDSSIYLCSAWVQGGNYGYTFGSGTRLTVV.

This rearrangement joins TRBV2 to TRBJ2-1; 8 nucleotides align to TRBD1. Germline V gene data show CDR1 as SNHLY and CDR2 as FYNNEI. The CDR3 contains 15 residues. Trimming took 5 bases from V and 0 from J; bases not matched to a gene: 3. The CDR3: CASSRDRSSYNEQFF. CDR3 coding DNA: TGTGCCAGCAGTCGGGACAGGAGCTCCTACAATGAGCAGTTCTTC.

This chain connects TRBV5-1 to TRBJ1-1; no clear D. Trimming cost V 1 base and J 0 bases, with 7 bases left between them. Looked up from germline, CDR1 is SGHRS and CDR2 is YFSETQ. The CDR3 runs 14 residues. CDR3 DNA: TGCGCCAGCAGCTTGTCGGCCCTGAACACTGAAGCTTTCTTT. It codes for CASSLSALNTEAFF.

V gene TRBV5-1 combines with J gene TRBJ1-3; 7 positions agree with TRBD1. CDR1 and CDR2 (germline): SGHRS, YFSETQ. The CDR3 contains 16 residues. The trim removed 4 bases at V and 4 bases at J, leaving 11 bases unmatched. CDR3 coding DNA: TGCGCCAGCAGCCCGCGGGCAGGGACAGTCGGAAACACCATATATTTT. This sequence encodes CASSPRAGTVGNTIYF.

This sequence joins TRBV5-8 and TRBJ2-7; D is unresolved. CDR1 and CDR2 from the germline V gene are SGHTS and YDEGEE. Trimming stripped 2 bases from V and 0 bases from J, with 12 bases between. This CDR3 is built from 15 residues. In DNA form, the CDR3 reads TGTGCCAGCAGCTTATCTGGTGGCGCCTCCTACGAGCAGTACTTC. It encodes CASSLSGGASYEQYF.

This clone showed up just a few times. The V and J genes are TRBV5-6 and TRBJ1-2; D gene ambiguous. This CDR3 spans 15 amino acids. Trimming removed 2 bases at V and 5 bases at J, with 16 bases between. CDR1 is SGHDT, CDR2 YYEEEE, per germline. CDR3 residues: CASSFEWVAEYGYTF. The CDR3 DNA reads as TGTGCCAGCAGCTTCGAGTGGGTAGCGGAGTATGGCTACACCTTC. Variable domain in full (rest from reference TRBV5-6 and TRBJ1-2): DAGVTQSPTHLIKTRGQQVTLRCSPKSGHDTVSWYQQALGQGPQFIFQYYEEEERQRGNFPDRFSGHQFPNYSSELNVNALLLGDSALYLCASSFEWVAEYGYTFGSGTRLTVV.

The chain combines TRBV5-6 with TRBJ1-2; perhaps TRBD1 as D (6 bases). Germline values: CDR1 SGHDT, CDR2 YYEEEE. This CDR3 region has 13 residues. Trimming stripped 0 bases from V and 6 bases from J, with 9 bases between. CDR3 bases: TGTGCCAGCAGCTTGGCAGGGGCGCATGGCTACACCTTC. This translates into CASSLAGAHGYTF.

The V call is TRBV5-1, the J call TRBJ1-6; TRBD1 agrees at 7 bases. V shed 0 bases and J 0 bases; nucleotides not matched to a gene: 9. Germline values: CDR1 SGHRS, CDR2 YFSETQ. CDR3 length: 19 residues. CDR3 in amino acids: CASSLGDSFMGSYNSPLHF. As DNA, the CDR3 is TGCGCCAGCAGCTTGGGGGACAGTTTTATGGGCTCCTATAATTCACCCCTCCACTTT.

J is TRBJ2-7 and V is TRBV6-6; D is undetermined. The CDR3 is made up of 12 amino acids. Germline loops: CDR1 MNHNY, CDR2 SVGAGI (reference sequence). V dropped 6 bases and J dropped 3 bases, with 9 bases sitting between them. DNA of the CDR3: TGTGCCAGCAGCCATCAAATCTACGAGCAGTACTTC. Its translation: CASSHQIYEQYF.

This chain joins TRBV9 and TRBJ2-7; D not certain. CDR3 length equals 10 residues. Trimming removed 6 bases from V and 6 bases from J, with 7 bases in between. Germline CDR1 reads SGDLS; CDR2 reads YYNGEE. The CDR3 sequence: CASIYGEQYF. CDR3 DNA: TGTGCCAGCATTTACGGCGAGCAGTACTTC.

The chain carries TRBV7-9 and TRBJ2-3; possibly TRBD1 or TRBD2 for D (5 bases each). There are 15 residues in the CDR3. Germline values: CDR1 SEHNR, CDR2 FQNEAQ (reference sequence). Trimming shortened V by 5 bases and J by 2 bases, and 14 bases separated the two germline ends. CDR3 sequence: CASSLGTDITDTQYF. Written as DNA, the CDR3 is TGTGCCAGCAGCCTCGGGACGGATATCACAGATACGCAGTATTTT.

This chain connects TRBV5-1 to TRBJ1-2; D ambiguous. Germline loops: CDR1 SGHRS, CDR2 YFSETQ. This CDR3 is 13 amino acids long. V lost 2 bases to trimming and J lost 7 bases, with 12 bases between them. CDR3 nucleotides: TGCGCCAGCAGCTTAGACAACAATAGTGGCTACACCTTC. This translates into CASSLDNNSGYTF.

The chain joins TRBV5-4 to TRBJ2-3; TRBD2 aligns across 8 bases. The CDR3 length is 16 residues. Trimming cost V 4 bases and J 1 base; bases outside gene matches: 8. In germline, CDR1 is SGHNT, CDR2 YYREEE (reference sequence). The CDR3 sequence: CASSPKLSGGTDTQYF. The CDR3 DNA sequence: TGTGCCAGCAGCCCTAAGCTTAGCGGGGGCACAGATACGCAGTATTTT.

J is TRBJ2-1 and V is TRBV5-1, with D unresolved. This CDR3 spans 15 amino acids. The germline CDR1 and CDR2 sequences are SGHRS and YFSETQ. V lost 1 base, J lost 3 bases, and 11 bases lay in between. CDR3 coding DNA: TGCGCCAGCAGCTTGTTGGGGTCCGGCTACAATGAGCAGTTCTTC. This codes for CASSLLGSGYNEQFF.

The chain couples TRBV6-5 to TRBJ1-5; D not certain. Trimming removed 6 bases at V and 0 bases at J, with 12 bases between. Germline V gene data show CDR1 as MNHEY and CDR2 as SVGAGI. The length of the CDR3 is 15 residues. The CDR3 sequence is CASRAEPYSNQPQHF. CDR3 nucleotide sequence: TGTGCCAGCAGGGCTGAGCCATATAGCAATCAGCCCCAGCATTTT.

The gene calls are TRBV29-1 and TRBJ1-1; D unresolved. V dropped 7 bases and J dropped 1 base, with 7 bases sitting between them. Per germline, CDR1 SQVTM and CDR2 ANQGSEA. This CDR3 has 11 amino acids. Here the CDR3 reads CSAHTNTEAFF. CDR3 coding DNA: TGCAGCGCTCACACGAACACTGAAGCTTTCTTT.

This clone has just a few counts. V gene TRBV4-1 combines with J gene TRBJ1-1, with 7 bases lining up with TRBD1. This CDR3 is built from 15 residues. The V segment lost 3 bases and the J segment 1 base; nucleotides outside the gene matches: 5. CDR1 and CDR2 from the germline V gene are MGHRA and YSYEKL. The CDR3 coding sequence is TGCGCCAGCAGCCATACCGGGACAGCGAACACTGAAGCTTTCTTT. Amino acid sequence: CASSHTGTANTEAFF.

V gene TRBV29-1 combines with J gene TRBJ1-2; TRBD1 agrees at 8 bases. This CDR3 is built from 13 residues. The germline CDR1 and CDR2 sequences are SQVTM and ANQGSEA. V was clipped by 6 bases and J by 4 bases; unmatched bases: 7. The CDR3 DNA follows: TGCAGCGTCTCAGGGGGCGACGGCTATGGCTACACCTTC. Its translation is CSVSGGDGYGYTF.

The chain couples TRBV6-4 to TRBJ2-6, with D uncertain. This CDR3 region has 14 residues. V lost 3 bases and J lost 0, with 3 bases in between. CDR1 and CDR2 (germline): MRHNA, SNTAGT. The CDR3, as DNA: TGTGCCAGCAGTGAAGTCTCTGGGGCCAACGTCCTGACTTTC. This sequence encodes CASSEVSGANVLTF.

V and J are TRBV6-5 and TRBJ1-5, with D perhaps TRBD1 (6 bases). Germline CDR1 MNHEY, CDR2 SVGAGI. V lost 5 bases and J lost 4, with 15 bases in between. The CDR3 has 15 residues. The CDR3 DNA reads TGTGCCAGCAGTGGGCGGAGGGGGGCTAATCAGCCCCAGCATTTT. It yields the protein CASSGRRGANQPQHF.

This clone was seen more than once but under ten times. This sequence joins TRBV10-1 and TRBJ2-1; D not certain. Germline lookup yields CDR1 WNHNN and CDR2 SYGVQD (reference sequence). V lost 6 bases and J 0 bases, leaving 9 bases between the germline ends. CDR3 length: 14 residues. The CDR3, as DNA: TGCGCCAGCAGGAATAGGAGCTCCTACAATGAGCAGTTCTTC. It translates to CASRNRSSYNEQFF.

J is TRBJ2-3 and V is TRBV25-1, with 8 bases matching TRBD1. CDR1 and CDR2 (germline): MGHDK, SYGVNS. V lost 3 bases and J lost 1; bases outside the gene matches: 3. There are 15 residues in the CDR3. Here the CDR3 reads CASSDTGQGTDTQYF. The CDR3 DNA reads TGTGCCAGCAGTGACACGGGACAGGGCACAGATACGCAGTATTTT.